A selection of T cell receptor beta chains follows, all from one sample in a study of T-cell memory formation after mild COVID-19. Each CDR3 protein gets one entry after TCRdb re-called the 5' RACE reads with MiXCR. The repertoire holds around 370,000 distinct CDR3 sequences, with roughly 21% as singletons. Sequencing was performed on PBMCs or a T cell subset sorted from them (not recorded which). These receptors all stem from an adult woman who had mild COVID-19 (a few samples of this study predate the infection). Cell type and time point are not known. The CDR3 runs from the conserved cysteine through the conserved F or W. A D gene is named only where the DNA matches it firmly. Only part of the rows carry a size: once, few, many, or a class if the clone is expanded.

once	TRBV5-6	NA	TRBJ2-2	CASSLVEGSGELFF	TGTGCCAGCAGCTTGGTTGAGGGGTCCGGGGAGCTGTTTTTT
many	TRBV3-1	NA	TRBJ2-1	CASSQGGTPYNEQFF	TGTGCCAGCAGCCAAGGCGGGACTCCTTACAATGAGCAGTTCTTC
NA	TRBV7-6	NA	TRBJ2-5	CASSPRSRTQYF	TGTGCCAGCAGTCCTAGATCACGGACCCAGTACTTC
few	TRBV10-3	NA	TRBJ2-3	CAISEQGGGDTQYF	TGTGCCATCAGTGAACAGGGAGGAGGAGATACGCAGTATTTT
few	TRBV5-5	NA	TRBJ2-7	CASSLFRDTVPEQYF	TGTGCCAGCAGCCTATTCAGGGACACCGTCCCGGAGCAGTACTTC
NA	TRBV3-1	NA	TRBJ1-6	CASSQGGPLHF	TGTGCCAGCAGCCAAGGGGGGCCCCTCCACTTT
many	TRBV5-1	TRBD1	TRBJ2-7	CASSLYGDRSNEQYF	TGCGCCAGCAGCTTGTACGGGGACAGGAGCAACGAGCAGTACTTC
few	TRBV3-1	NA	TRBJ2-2	CASSQVGGPGELFF	TGTGCCAGCAGCCAAGTCGGGGGGCCCGGGGAGCTGTTTTTT
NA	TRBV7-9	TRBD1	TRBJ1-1	CASSRTGTNEAFF	TGTGCCAGCAGCAGGACAGGGACTAATGAAGCTTTCTTT
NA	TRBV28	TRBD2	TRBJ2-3	CASSLNWPRLAEQPRGTYTQYF	TGTGCCAGCAGTTTAAATTGGCCCCGACTAGCGGAACAACCCCGGGGGACATATACGCAGTATTTT
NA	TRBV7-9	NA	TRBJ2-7	CASSNGAGGEQYF	TGTGCCAGCAGCAACGGGGCTGGAGGAGAGCAGTACTTC
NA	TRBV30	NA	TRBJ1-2	CAWSVLYGRGLSYGYTF	TGTGCCTGGAGTGTACTGTACGGTCGCGGCCTTAGCTATGGCTACACCTTC
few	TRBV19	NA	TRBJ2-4	CASSLPGQAKNIQYF	TGTGCCAGTAGTCTTCCGGGACAAGCCAAAAACATTCAGTACTTC
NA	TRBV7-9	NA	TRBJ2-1	CASSLKGWDNEQFF	TGTGCCAGCAGCCTAAAGGGCTGGGACAATGAGCAGTTCTTC
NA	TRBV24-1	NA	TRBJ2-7	CATSDIGRPYEQYF	TGTGCCACCAGTGATATCGGCAGACCCTACGAGCAGTACTTC
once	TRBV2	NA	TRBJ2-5	CASSEMWGNQETQYF	TGTGCCAGCAGTGAAATGTGGGGGAACCAAGAGACCCAGTACTTC
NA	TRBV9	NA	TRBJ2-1	CASSVSNEQFF	TGTGCCAGCAGCGTTTCTAATGAGCAGTTCTTC
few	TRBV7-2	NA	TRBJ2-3	CASSLRYLSSTRTDTQYF	TGTGCCAGCAGCTTACGGTACTTGAGCTCCACCCGCACAGATACGCAGTATTTT
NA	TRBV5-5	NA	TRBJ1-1	CASRLTTNTEAFF	TGTGCCAGCAGACTCACAACGAACACTGAAGCTTTCTTT
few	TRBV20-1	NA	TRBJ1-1	CSARDSGRLNTEAFF	TGCAGTGCTAGAGATTCGGGACGATTGAACACTGAAGCTTTCTTT
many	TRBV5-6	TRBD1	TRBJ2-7	CASIAGTGGNEQYF	TGTGCCAGCATTGCGGGGACAGGAGGGAACGAGCAGTACTTC
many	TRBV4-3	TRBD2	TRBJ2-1	CASRGGLRPDEQFF	TGCGCCAGCCGGGGGGGACTCCGGCCCGATGAGCAGTTCTTC
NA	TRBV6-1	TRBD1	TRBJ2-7	CASRTGQGNYEQYF	TGTGCCAGCAGGACGGGACAGGGTAACTACGAGCAGTACTTC
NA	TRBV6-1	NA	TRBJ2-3	CASSTTREDTQYF	TGTGCCAGCAGTACGACCCGGGAAGATACGCAGTATTTT
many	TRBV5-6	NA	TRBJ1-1	CASSPSAFTEAFF	TGTGCCAGCAGTCCCTCCGCCTTCACTGAAGCTTTCTTT
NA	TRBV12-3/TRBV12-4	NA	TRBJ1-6	CASRGGPSPLHF	TGTGCCAGCAGGGGAGGACCTTCACCCCTCCACTTT
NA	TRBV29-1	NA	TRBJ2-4	CSVEVHDGKNIQYF	TGCAGCGTAGAGGTACATGACGGCAAAAACATTCAGTACTTC
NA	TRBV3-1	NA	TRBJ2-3	CASSQYAGGWGADTQYF	TGTGCCAGCAGCCAATACGCAGGGGGGTGGGGTGCAGATACGCAGTATTTT
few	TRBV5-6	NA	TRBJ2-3	CASSLGHITDTQYF	TGTGCCAGCAGCTTGGGACATATCACAGATACGCAGTATTTT
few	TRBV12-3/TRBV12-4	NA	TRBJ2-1	CASSAAGEQFF	TGTGCCAGCAGTGCCGCGGGTGAGCAGTTCTTC
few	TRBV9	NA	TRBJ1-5	CASSVESSNQPQHF	TGTGCCAGCAGCGTAGAGTCTAGCAATCAGCCCCAGCATTTT
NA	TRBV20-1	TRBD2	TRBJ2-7	CSASSGRHTYEQYF	TGCAGTGCATCTAGCGGGAGGCACACCTACGAGCAGTACTTC
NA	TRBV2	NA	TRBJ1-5	CASSGLFDQPQHF	TGTGCCAGCAGCGGGCTCTTCGATCAGCCCCAGCATTTT
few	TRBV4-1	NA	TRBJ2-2	CASSQGQHTGELFF	TGCGCCAGCAGCCAAGGACAGCACACCGGGGAGCTGTTTTTT
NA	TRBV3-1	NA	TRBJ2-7	CASSQDRGRTKGEQYF	TGTGCCAGCAGCCAAGATAGGGGCCGCACCAAGGGCGAGCAGTACTTC
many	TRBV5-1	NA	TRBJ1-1	CASSLQGRSMNTEAFF	TGCGCCAGCAGCCTCCAGGGTAGGAGCATGAACACTGAAGCTTTCTTT
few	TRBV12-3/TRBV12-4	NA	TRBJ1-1	CASSLALQLLPWGTEAFF	TGTGCCAGCAGTTTAGCGCTCCAACTTCTACCCTGGGGCACTGAAGCTTTCTTT
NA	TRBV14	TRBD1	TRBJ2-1	CASSQAIRDREYNEQFF	TGTGCCAGCAGCCAAGCGATCCGGGACAGGGAGTACAATGAGCAGTTCTTC
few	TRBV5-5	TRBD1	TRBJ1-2	CASSTSWGQNYGYTF	TGTGCCAGCAGCACGTCGTGGGGACAGAACTATGGCTACACCTTC
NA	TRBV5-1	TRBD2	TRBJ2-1	CASSSRGRVHEQFF	TGCGCCAGCAGCTCTCGCGGGAGGGTCCATGAGCAGTTCTTC
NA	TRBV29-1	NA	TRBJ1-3	CSVIDVEADRSPTIYF	TGCAGCGTCATTGACGTTGAGGCTGACCGATCCCCCACCATATATTTT
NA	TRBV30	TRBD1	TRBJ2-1	CAWRGQGARNEQFF	TGTGCCTGGAGAGGACAGGGGGCCAGGAATGAGCAGTTCTTC